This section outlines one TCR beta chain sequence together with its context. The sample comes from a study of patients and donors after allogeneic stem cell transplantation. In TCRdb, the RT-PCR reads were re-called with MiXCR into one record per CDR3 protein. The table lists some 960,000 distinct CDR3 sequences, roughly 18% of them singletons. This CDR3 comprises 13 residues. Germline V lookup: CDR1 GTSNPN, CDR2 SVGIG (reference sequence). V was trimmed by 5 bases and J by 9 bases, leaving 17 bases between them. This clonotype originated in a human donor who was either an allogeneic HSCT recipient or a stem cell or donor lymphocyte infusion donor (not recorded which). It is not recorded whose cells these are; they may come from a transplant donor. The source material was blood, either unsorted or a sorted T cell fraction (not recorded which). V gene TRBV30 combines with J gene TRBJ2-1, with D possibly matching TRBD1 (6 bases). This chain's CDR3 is CAWGPSRGGEQFF. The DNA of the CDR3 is TGTGCCTGGGGGCCGAGCAGGGGCGGTGAGCAGTTCTTC.